This T cell receptor (beta chain) was captured in a study of shared clonotypes between healthy human individuals (dated by TCRdb to about 2020). Context from the whole study: The cohort comprised a couple of women and a few men aged 18 to 49 years. Libraries were prepared and TCR repertoires were sequenced by different laboratories using diverse techniques, in order to increase sequencing depth and limit assay-specific biases. For each donor, CD4 naive and CD4 memory were each run on three plates, CD8 naive on two plates, and CD8 memory on one plate. To estimate repertoire size and how much clonotype sharing occurs between individuals, the study deeply sequenced the blood TCR repertoires of 4 to 6 healthy adults. Leukapheresis yielded between about 0.8 and 8.9 billion PBMCs per donor.

Healthy HIV-negative adults with no recently reported acute infections or vaccinations were included as donors. Every donor was a Caucasian adult living in Nashville, Tennessee, USA. Magnetic negative selection was used to enrich CD4+ T cells, after which naive cells were positively selected on CD45RA and the negative fraction became the memory subset. Blood was obtained by leukapheresis, after which PBMCs were separated by Ficoll-Histopaque density gradient centrifugation and cryopreserved in liquid nitrogen vapor phase. Purity and quantity of every magnetically sorted T cell population were checked by analytical flow cytometry. From each sorted fraction, genomic DNA was isolated and quantified by UV absorbance on a Nanodrop 2000c. TCR CDR3 regions were amplified from genomic DNA by multiplex PCR using the deep immunoSEQ assay. For each cell subset, the extracted genomic DNA was distributed evenly across all wells of several immunoSEQ 96-well plates, and each plate served as one replicate. For sorted subsets, approximately 190 ng genomic DNA, equal to some 28,000 T cell genomes, was loaded into each replicate PCR. The purified libraries were quantified using a Qubit 3.0 fluorometer, sized with a Bioanalyzer 2100, and then quantified again using the KAPA Library Quantification kit. Each immunoSEQ 96-well plate was sequenced on its own single-read 150-cycle Illumina NextSeq 550 flow cell. The study's own analysis went as follows. Because the immunoSEQ output held only junctional sequences and lacked quality scores, the filtering could not match the filtering applied to full-length reads. To assign V/J genes and CDR3, sequences were annotated using PyIR, a Python wrapper for IgBLAST v1.9, with IMGT germline references. Any read was removed if the V/J assignment was weak (E-value above 1e-6), the CDR3 was missing, or the read contained stop codons, out-of-frame junctions, or ambiguous translated residues. V3J clonotypes were defined as sequences sharing the same inferred V gene, J gene, and CDR3 amino acid sequence. Percentage overlap between repertoires was computed as shared unique clonotypes divided by the size of the smaller repertoire. RTK rarefaction, the Chao1 estimator, and Recon v2.1 estimates of unobserved clonotypes were used to assess repertoire richness. For all TCRbeta clonotypes obtained by the gDNA method from several donors, generation probabilities were computed with OLGA. TCRdb carries this immuneACCESS record with in-frame sequences only. Its versions omit some clonotypes, under half of them owing to an unresolved V gene in the studies checked, with the rest unexplained. V, J and clone size derive from that table, while D and trimming were established from the DNA sequence. Counted in this sample were approximately 2.5 million clones; more than 85% of them appeared once. Around 0.37% of the sample lies in the top ten.

This clone was seen a few times. This receptor's antigen is unknown. It has no much larger one-base neighbor in the sample; base qualities were not kept. The research as a whole found: Naive subsets generally had larger estimated clonotype richness than memory subsets. Sharing across a handful of donors was observed for roughly 5% of naive CD4, under 4% of naive CD8, roughly 2.3% of memory CD4, and roughly 0.4% of memory CD8 clonotypes. The genetic and exposure-history diversity represented was limited by the small number of donors. Only blood was sampled, and tissue TCR repertoires likely differ from those in blood. Incomplete sequencing was indicated by rarefaction of sorted-subset datasets, despite the large sequencing depth. Based on pairwise subsampling, the degree of clonotype sharing among donors was expected to be affected by sequencing depth. Higher generation probabilities were observed for clonotypes shared by all four sorted-subset donors than for non-shared clonotypes.

What was sequenced was naive CD4+ T cells from PBMCs. What this sample's cell subset or site label stands for: CD45RA+ positively selected. The TCR comes from a man aged 18 to 29 in good health. Some clones in this sample may be carry-over from other donors' samples.

The CDR3 protein: CASSRASNSGNTIYF. The DNA sequence is as follows: TGTGCCAGCAGCCGTGCCAGCAACTCTGGAAACACCATATATTTT. The V gene is TRBV4-2 and the J gene is TRBJ1-3, with the identity of the D gene unclear. Via the germline V gene, CDR1 is LGHNA and CDR2 YNFKEQ. The CDR3 starts with the cysteine, ends with the phenylalanine, and has 15 residues. Kept here is only the CDR3 DNA, which spans 45 bases and is read in frame from base 1. V is shortened by 4 bases, J by 0 bases, and the region joining them spans 10 bases.